This record covers a single T cell receptor beta chain. The antigen is undetermined. Profiled with immunoSEQ multiplex PCR; TCRdb holds only in-frame clones, not every one. There are 30,000 or so clones in the sample; about 81% occur only once, and approximately 1% lies in the top ten. Rectal tissue came from one to two pinch biopsies taken at colonoscopy. The sample is drawn from a study of pediatric ulcerative colitis. Across the study: Ulcerative colitis patients had pancolitis or left-sided colitis, with confirming histology. Broader study findings: Blood-rectal clonal overlap within each person was significantly higher in ulcerative colitis patients than controls.

The specimen was gut tissue. The clonotype comes from a boy aged 5-17 years with mild ulcerative colitis.

The CDR3 nucleotides are TGTGCCAGCAGCTTACACGGGACAGGGGGCACCGGGGAGCTGTTTTTT. As protein: CASSLHGTGGTGELFF. The chain recombines TRBV7-9 with TRBJ2-2, with 11 bases lining up with TRBD1. V shed 2 bases and J 4 bases; nucleotides not matched to a gene: 3. Germline CDR1 reads SEHNR; CDR2 reads FQNEAQ (reference sequence). The CDR3 totals 16 residues.